Following are 27 T cell receptor beta chains from one sample sequenced in a study of T-cell memory formation after mild COVID-19. TCRdb independently ran MiXCR on the 5' RACE reads; one entry per CDR3 protein. The table has 130,000 to 150,000 distinct CDR3 sequences, about 5.5% seen once. The sequencing sample was made of PBMCs or a T cell subset sorted from them (not recorded which). These TCRs come from an adult woman who had mild COVID-19 (a few samples of this study predate the infection). Cell type and time point are not known.

This clonotype was recorded a few times. This chain uses TRBV27 with TRBJ1-1; 8 positions agree with TRBD1. CDR1 MNHEY and CDR2 SMNVEV come from the germline V gene (reference sequence). The CDR3 has 16 residues. Trimming took 6 bases from V and 6 from J; bases not matched to a gene: 15. CDR3 coding DNA: TGTGCCAGCAGCAACATGGTGGACAGGGCCCAGTCTGAAGCTTTCTTT. Its translation: CASSNMVDRAQSEAFF.

A few counts support this clonotype. The genes are TRBV6-5 and TRBJ2-5, with unresolved D. CDR1 is MNHEY and CDR2 is SVGAGI in the germline V gene. V lost 7 bases, J lost 3 bases, and 3 bases lay in between. CDR3 length: 10 amino acids. The CDR3 sequence is CASKKETQYF. Written as DNA, the CDR3 is TGTGCCAGCAAAAAAGAGACCCAGTACTTC.

This clonotype was found many times. The gene calls are TRBV7-9 and TRBJ1-5; 10 bases align to TRBD1. Per the germline V gene, CDR1 is SEHNR and CDR2 is FQNEAQ (reference sequence). There are 19 residues in the CDR3. With 5 bases clipped from V and 1 base from J, the junction kept 14 bases outside the gene matches. As DNA, the CDR3 is TGTGCCAGCAGCCTCGGTCGGGGACAGGGGACCGGCAGCAATCAGCCCCAGCATTTT. Encoded protein: CASSLGRGQGTGSNQPQHF.

This clonotype was seen at least ten times. The chain uses TRBV5-1 and TRBJ2-7; possibly TRBD2 for D (6 bases). The CDR3 sequence is 15 residues long. Germline V CDR1 and CDR2: SGHRS, YFSETQ. Trimming shortened V by 0 bases and J by 0 bases, and 10 bases separated the two germline ends. CDR3 amino acids: CASSLEVAASYEQYF. DNA for the CDR3: TGCGCCAGCAGCTTGGAGGTAGCGGCCTCCTACGAGCAGTACTTC.

This clonotype showed up many times. This sequence joins TRBV12-3 or TRBV12-4 and TRBJ1-1, with 9 positions matching TRBD1. The CDR3 contains 14 residues. V gave up 5 bases and J gave up 5 bases; unmatched junction bases: 6. CDR3 nucleotides: TGTGCCAGCAGTCTACAGGGGGCGCCGACTGAAGCTTTCTTT. It yields the protein CASSLQGAPTEAFF.

This clonotype occurred a few times. The V and J genes are TRBV4-1 and TRBJ2-3; D tentatively fits TRBD1 or TRBD2 (5 bases each). The V gene lost 4 bases and the J gene lost 5 bases, with 19 bases spanning the gap. The V gene's germline CDR1 is MGHRA and CDR2 YSYEKL. The length of the CDR3 is 16 residues. The CDR3 DNA reads TGCGCCAGCAGCCTTAGAGGGGCCGCACTAGGAGATACGCAGTATTTT. Encoded protein: CASSLRGAALGDTQYF.

This clonotype was seen more than once but under ten times. This chain connects TRBV4-3 to TRBJ2-1; tentatively, D is TRBD1 (6 bases). This CDR3 comprises 14 residues. The V end lost 4 bases, the J end lost 14 bases, and 21 bases lay between the germline ends. Looked up from germline, CDR1 is LGHNA and CDR2 is YSLEER. The CDR3 is CASSPCRDNKREFF. CDR3 in DNA: TGCGCCAGCAGCCCCTGCCGGGACAACAAAAGAGAGTTCTTC.

This clonotype occurred many times. The rearrangement joins TRBV11-2 to TRBJ2-7; 8 nucleotides line up with TRBD1. This CDR3 has 14 amino acids. In germline, CDR1 is SGHAT, CDR2 FQNNGV. Unmatched junction bases numbered 7, after V lost 5 bases and J lost 4 bases. This CDR3 reads CASSLQGATYEQYF. The CDR3 DNA reads TGTGCCAGCAGCCTTCAGGGGGCGACGTACGAGCAGTACTTC.

This clonotype came up a few times. The chain uses TRBV7-9 and TRBJ2-5, with D perhaps being TRBD1 or TRBD2 (5 bases each). The germline CDR1 and CDR2 sequences are SEHNR and FQNEAQ (reference sequence). V lost 5 bases and J 4 bases, leaving 11 bases between the germline ends. The CDR3 totals 13 residues. Here the CDR3 reads CASSLVGTETQYF. The CDR3 region has the DNA TGTGCCAGCAGCCTAGTGGGGACAGAGACCCAGTACTTC. The full variable domain, rest sourced from reference TRBV7-9 and TRBJ2-5, is DTGVSQNPRHKITKRGQNVTFRCDPISEHNRLYWYRQTLGQGPEFLTYFQNEAQLEKSRLLSDRFSAERPKGSFSTLEIQRTEQGDSAMYLCASSLVGTETQYFGPGTRLLVL.

In its sample, this clonotype was seen a few times. The genes are TRBV7-3 and TRBJ2-1, with D possibly TRBD2 on 5 matching bases. The CDR3 length is 15 residues. The germline V gene has CDR1 SGHTA and CDR2 FQGTGA. With 5 bases removed from V and 4 bases from J, the gap between germline ends came to 15 bases. The CDR3 nucleotides are TGTGCCAGCAGCCCTTACATGACTACTTACAATGAGCAGTTCTTC. Its protein is CASSPYMTTYNEQFF. Full variable domain (outside the CDR3, taken from reference TRBV7-3 and TRBJ2-1): GAGVSQTPSNKVTEKGKYVELRCDPISGHTALYWYRQSLGQGPEFLIYFQGTGAADDSGLPNDRFFAVRPEGSVSTLKIQRTERGDSAVYLCASSPYMTTYNEQFFGPGTRLTVL.

As regards this clonotype: The junction departs from germline at one end; a sequencing error may be responsible. The chain has TRBV2 and TRBJ2-4, with D possibly TRBD1 on 6 matching bases. The CDR3 has 15 amino acids. Germline V gene sequence: CDR1 SNHLY, CDR2 FYNNEI. The CDR3 here is CASSEQGLAENIQYF. The CDR3 bases are TGTGCCAGCAGTGAACAGGGGCTAGCCGAAAACATTCAGTACTTC.

The V and J genes are TRBV7-2 and TRBJ2-2, with 9 bases fitting TRBD2. With V trimmed by 5 bases and J by 5 bases, 6 bases remained unmatched. The CDR3 is 15 residues long. Germline-derived CDR1 and CDR2 are SGHTA and FQGNSA. CDR3 residues: CASSLTSGRTGELFF. The CDR3, as DNA: TGTGCCAGCAGCCTAACTAGCGGGCGGACCGGGGAGCTGTTTTTT.

This sequence joins TRBV24-1 and TRBJ2-3, with 8 bases lining up with TRBD1. Losses at the gene ends were 3 bases for V and 2 bases for J; bases not matched to a gene: 3. The V gene's germline CDR1 is KGHDR and CDR2 SFDVKD. This CDR3 has 15 residues. CDR3 region: CATSDPTGATDTQYF. DNA for the CDR3: TGTGCCACCAGTGATCCGACAGGGGCCACAGATACGCAGTATTTT.

This clonotype has a single count. This may be a read error, as it is one base from a much larger clone. The chain joins TRBV20-1 to TRBJ2-1; 9 nucleotides line up with TRBD2. Germline V CDR1 and CDR2: DFQATT, SNEGSKA (reference sequence). This CDR3 has 14 residues. Losses at the gene ends were 5 bases for V and 12 bases for J; bases not matched to a gene: 14. CDR3 protein: CSASGTSWTASQFF. In DNA, the CDR3 is TGCAGTGCTTCCGGGACTAGCTGGACCGCTTCGCAGTTCTTC.

The chain joins TRBV14 to TRBJ1-5, with D hard to call. Germline V CDR1 and CDR2: SGHDN, FVKESK. With 2 bases removed from V and 4 bases from J, the gap between germline ends came to 21 bases. CDR3 length: 18 residues. CDR3 DNA sequence: TGTGCCAGCAGCCAATCACCGAGGGAGGGATCGAAAAATCAGCCCCAGCATTTT. Translated: CASSQSPREGSKNQPQHF.

Here the CDR3 reads CSVGLLAAGTDTQYF. CDR3 in DNA: TGCAGCGTTGGGCTACTAGCGGCTGGGACAGATACGCAGTATTTT. The rearrangement uses TRBV29-1 and TRBJ2-3, with 8 positions matching TRBD2. The CDR3 runs 15 residues. Germline lookup yields CDR1 SQVTM and CDR2 ANQGSEA. The V and J ends lost 4 bases and 3 bases, in that order; junction bases with no gene match: 9.

The chain uses TRBV25-1 and TRBJ2-5; D is unclear. V lost 4 bases and J 2 bases, leaving 8 bases between the germline ends. Germline V gene sequence: CDR1 MGHDK, CDR2 SYGVNS. The CDR3 contains 13 residues. This chain's CDR3 is CASSVPGQETQYF. The CDR3 nucleotides are TGTGCCAGCAGTGTGCCAGGACAAGAGACCCAGTACTTC. Full variable domain (outside the CDR3, taken from reference TRBV25-1 and TRBJ2-5): EADIYQTPRYLVIGTGKKITLECSQTMGHDKMYWYQQDPGMELHLIHYSYGVNSTEKGDLSSESTVSRIRTEHFPLTLESARPSHTSQYLCASSVPGQETQYFGPGTRLLVL.

This clonotype was counted at least ten times. The V gene is TRBV29-1, the J gene TRBJ2-1, with 8 bases lining up with TRBD2. The germline gives CDR1 SQVTM, CDR2 ANQGSEA. This CDR3 is built from 15 residues. V lost 8 bases and J lost 1; bases outside the gene matches: 10. The CDR3 nucleotides are TGCAGCTTCAGAGCGGGGGCCCATTCCTACAATGAGCAGTTCTTC. It yields the protein CSFRAGAHSYNEQFF.

The chain couples TRBV25-1 to TRBJ2-5; D tentatively fits TRBD1 or TRBD2 (5 bases each). This CDR3 contains 13 residues. In germline, CDR1 is MGHDK, CDR2 SYGVNS. Trimming took off 4 bases at V and 1 base at J, with 7 bases between the two ends. The CDR3 DNA follows: TGTGCCAGCAGTGGGGGGTCCCAAGAGACCCAGTACTTC. Protein product: CASSGGSQETQYF.

CDR3 loop: CASRTGTGSADTQYF. The CDR3 DNA follows: TGTGCCAGCAGGACCGGGACAGGATCGGCAGATACGCAGTATTTT. The chain has TRBV12-3 or TRBV12-4 and TRBJ2-3; 8 nucleotides align to TRBD1. V lost 6 bases to trimming and J lost 4 bases; unmatched junction nucleotides: 9. This CDR3 spans 15 amino acids.

This clonotype appeared many times. The V gene is TRBV29-1, the J gene TRBJ1-2, with D unresolved. The CDR3 is 11 amino acids. Looked up from germline, CDR1 is SQVTM and CDR2 is ANQGSEA. V was clipped by 2 bases and J by 4 bases, with 5 bases between them. Here the CDR3 reads CSVELGYGYTF. CDR3 coding DNA: TGCAGCGTTGAACTGGGCTATGGCTACACCTTC.

V is TRBV29-1 and J is TRBJ1-3; D is perhaps TRBD1 (6 bases). This CDR3 is built from 14 residues. Trimming pared 4 bases from V and 3 bases from J, leaving 13 bases between. CDR1 and CDR2 (germline): SQVTM, ANQGSEA. The CDR3 DNA sequence: TGCAGCGTTGGGGGTACAGGGCTTGGAAACACCATATATTTT. This gives the protein CSVGGTGLGNTIYF.

A few counts support this clonotype. The rearrangement joins TRBV12-3 or TRBV12-4 to TRBJ1-1; maybe TRBD1 (5 bases). Trimming shortened V by 6 bases and J by 10 bases, and 12 bases separated the two germline ends. The length of the CDR3 is 11 residues. The CDR3 nucleotides are TGTGCCAGCAGGGAAGGGGAGGCAGCTTTCTTT. Its protein is CASREGEAAFF.

This clonotype was recorded a few times. The chain carries TRBV20-1 and TRBJ2-7; D possibly matches TRBD1 or TRBD2 (5 bases each). Trimming removed 4 bases from V and 6 bases from J, with 16 bases in between. The CDR3 is 13 residues long. Germline values: CDR1 DFQATT, CDR2 SNEGSKA (reference sequence). This CDR3 is CSAIPGRGSEQYF. CDR3 nucleotides: TGCAGTGCTATACCGGGACGAGGCTCCGAGCAGTACTTC.

This clonotype was counted ten times or more. The chain couples TRBV5-1 to TRBJ2-5; D perhaps matches TRBD2 (5 bases). Germline CDR1 SGHRS, CDR2 YFSETQ. The CDR3 spans 11 residues. Trimming stripped 3 bases from V and 7 bases from J, with 7 bases between. CDR3 protein: CASSYGGTQYF. The CDR3 DNA reads TGCGCCAGCAGCTACGGAGGGACCCAGTACTTC.

The chain is built from TRBV7-9 and TRBJ1-5, with D perhaps matching TRBD1 (5 bases). Trimming took 4 bases from V and 0 from J, leaving 10 bases between them. The CDR3 has 15 amino acids. Germline CDR1 reads SEHNR; CDR2 reads FQNEAQ (reference sequence). In DNA, the CDR3 is TGTGCCAGCAGCTGGGGCAGGGCTAGCAATCAGCCCCAGCATTTT. This codes for CASSWGRASNQPQHF.

The chain combines TRBV7-8 with TRBJ2-7; 7 nucleotides match TRBD2. Trimming cost V 5 bases and J 4 bases; bases outside gene matches: 5. This CDR3 is 13 amino acids long. From germline, CDR1 is SGHVS and CDR2 FQNEAQ. The CDR3, as DNA: TGTGCCAGCAGCCCGCGACTAGCTTACGAGCAGTACTTC. Translation gives CASSPRLAYEQYF.